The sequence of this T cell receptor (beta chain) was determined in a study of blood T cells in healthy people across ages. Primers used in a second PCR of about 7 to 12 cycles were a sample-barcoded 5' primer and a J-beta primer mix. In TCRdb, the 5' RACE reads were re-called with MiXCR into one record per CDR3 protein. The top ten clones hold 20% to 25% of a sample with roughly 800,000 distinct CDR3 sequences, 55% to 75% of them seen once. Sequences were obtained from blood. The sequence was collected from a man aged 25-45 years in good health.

CDR3 bases: TGTGCCAGCAGCTTAGAATATCAGGGTGAGCAGTACTTC. The encoded protein is CASSLEYQGEQYF. This rearrangement joins TRBV11-2 to TRBJ2-5, with D possibly being TRBD1 (5 bases). Germline-derived CDR1 and CDR2 are SGHAT and FQNNGV. Trimming left V 0 bases short and J 11 bases short, with 13 bases between. This CDR3 has 13 residues.